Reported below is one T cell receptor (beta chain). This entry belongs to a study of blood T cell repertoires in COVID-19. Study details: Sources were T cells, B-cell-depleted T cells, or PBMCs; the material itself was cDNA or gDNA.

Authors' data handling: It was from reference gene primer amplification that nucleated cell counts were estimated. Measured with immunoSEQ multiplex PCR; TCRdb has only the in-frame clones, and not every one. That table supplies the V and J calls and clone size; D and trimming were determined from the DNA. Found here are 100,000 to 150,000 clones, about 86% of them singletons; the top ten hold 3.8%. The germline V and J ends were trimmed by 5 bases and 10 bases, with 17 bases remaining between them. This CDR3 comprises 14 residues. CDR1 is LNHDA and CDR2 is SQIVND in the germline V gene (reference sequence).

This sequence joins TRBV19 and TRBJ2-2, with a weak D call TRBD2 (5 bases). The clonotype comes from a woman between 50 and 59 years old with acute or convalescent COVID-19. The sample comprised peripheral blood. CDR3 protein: CASSLMGNGEELFF. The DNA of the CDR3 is TGTGCCAGTAGTTTAATGGGAAACGGGGAGGAGCTGTTTTTT.